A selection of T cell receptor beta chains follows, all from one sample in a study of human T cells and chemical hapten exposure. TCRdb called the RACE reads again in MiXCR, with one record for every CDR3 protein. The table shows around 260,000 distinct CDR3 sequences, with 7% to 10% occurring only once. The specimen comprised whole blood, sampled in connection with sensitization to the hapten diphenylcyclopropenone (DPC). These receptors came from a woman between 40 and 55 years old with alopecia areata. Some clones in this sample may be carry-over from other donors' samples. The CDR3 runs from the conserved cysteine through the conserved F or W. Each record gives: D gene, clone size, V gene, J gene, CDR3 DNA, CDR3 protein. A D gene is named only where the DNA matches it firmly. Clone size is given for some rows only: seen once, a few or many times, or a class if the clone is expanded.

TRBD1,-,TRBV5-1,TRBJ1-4,TGCGCCAGCAGCTTGGCCGGACAGGGCGGGGAAAATGAAAAACTGTTTTTT,CASSLAGQGGENEKLFF
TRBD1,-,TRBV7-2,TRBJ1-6,TGTGCCAGCAGCGCAGGGACAGGGGGAAAAAGCTCCTATAATTCACCCCTCCACTTT,CASSAGTGGKSSYNSPLHF
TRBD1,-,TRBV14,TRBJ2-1,TGTGCCAGCAGCCATGCCGGGACAGGGGGTTACAATGAGCAGTTCTTC,CASSHAGTGGYNEQFF
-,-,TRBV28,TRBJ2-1,TGTGCCAGCAGCGTTCCAGGGCTGACCTACAATGAGCAGTTCTTC,CASSVPGLTYNEQFF
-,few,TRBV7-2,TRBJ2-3,TGTGCCAGCAGCACGACAGTTCGCACAGATACGCAGTATTTT,CASSTTVRTDTQYF
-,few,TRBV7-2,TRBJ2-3,TGTGCCAGCAGCCTAAAGTCGGCCGGAACAGATACGCAGTATTTT,CASSLKSAGTDTQYF
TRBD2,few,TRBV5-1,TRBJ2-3,TGCGCCAGCCGGACTAGCGGGACCCCCGGTGGCACAGATACGCAGTATTTT,CASRTSGTPGGTDTQYF
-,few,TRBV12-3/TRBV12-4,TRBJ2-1,TGTGCCAGCAGTGCAACAGGGATTCGCAATGAGCAGTTCTTC,CASSATGIRNEQFF
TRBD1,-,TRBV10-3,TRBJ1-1,TGTGCCATCAGAAACGACAGGGGTGGGACTGAAGCTTTCTTT,CAIRNDRGGTEAFF
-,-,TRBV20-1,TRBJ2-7,TGCAGTGCTAGGCGGCGCGCCGAGCAGTACTTC,CSARRRAEQYF
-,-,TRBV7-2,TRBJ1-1,TGTGCCAGCAGCCAACAAGGGGGTATCGCTGAAGCTTTCTTT,CASSQQGGIAEAFF
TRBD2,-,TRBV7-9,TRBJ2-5,TGTGCCAGCAGCGACGGACTAGCGGGAGGCCGGGAGACCCAGTACTTC,CASSDGLAGGRETQYF
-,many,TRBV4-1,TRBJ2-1,TGCGCCAGCAGCCAAGTCGACATGACCTACTACAATGAGCAGTTCTTC,CASSQVDMTYYNEQFF
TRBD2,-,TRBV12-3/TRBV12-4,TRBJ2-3,TGTGCCAGCAGTCCTCGACTAGCGGGTGTAGATACGCAGTATTTT,CASSPRLAGVDTQYF
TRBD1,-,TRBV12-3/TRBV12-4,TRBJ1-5,TGTGCCTGCGGGACAGGGAGACATCAGCCCCAGCATTTT,CACGTGRHQPQHF
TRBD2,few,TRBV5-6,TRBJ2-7,TGTGCCAGCAGCTGGCGGACTAGCGGGCAGCAGTACTTC,CASSWRTSGQQYF
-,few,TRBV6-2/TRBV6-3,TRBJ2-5,TGTGCCAGCAGTTACTCCTGGTCACACCAAGAGACCCAGTACTTC,CASSYSWSHQETQYF
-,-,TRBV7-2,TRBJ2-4,TGTGCCAGCAGCTTACGAACGGGAAACATTCAGTACTTC,CASSLRTGNIQYF
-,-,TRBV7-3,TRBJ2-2,TGTGCCAGCAGCTTAGGCTCAACCCTGCCCGGGGAGCTGTTTTTT,CASSLGSTLPGELFF
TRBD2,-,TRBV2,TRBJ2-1,TGTGCCAGCAGTGTACTTCTAGCGGACCACTACAATGAGCAGTTCTTC,CASSVLLADHYNEQFF
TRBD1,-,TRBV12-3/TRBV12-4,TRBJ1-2,TGTGCCAGCATCCCACAGGGGAGAAGCTATGGCTACACCTTC,CASIPQGRSYGYTF
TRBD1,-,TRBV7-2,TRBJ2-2,TGTGCCAGCAGCTTCGACAGGGGCACCGGGGAGCTGTTTTTT,CASSFDRGTGELFF
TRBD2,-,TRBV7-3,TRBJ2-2,TGTGCCAGCAGCTTAACGGGTAGCGGGATCCGGGAGCTGTTTTTT,CASSLTGSGIRELFF
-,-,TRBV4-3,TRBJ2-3,TGCGCCAGCAGTATTACCCGGACAGATACGCAGTATTTT,CASSITRTDTQYF
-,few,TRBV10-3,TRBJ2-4,TGTGCCATCAGTGAGTCCGTCAGTCACATTCAGTACTTC,CAISESVSHIQYF
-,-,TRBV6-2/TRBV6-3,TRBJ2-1,TGTGCCAGCAGCCTCCCGGTGAGCTCGCAGTTCTTC,CASSLPVSSQFF
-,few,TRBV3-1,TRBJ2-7,TGTGCCAGCAGGGGTCTCGGGGACGGCTACGAGCAGTACTTC,CASRGLGDGYEQYF
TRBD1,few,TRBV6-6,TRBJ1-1,TGTGCCAGCAGACCCCAGGGGGCGCAGAACACTGAAGCTTTCTTT,CASRPQGAQNTEAFF
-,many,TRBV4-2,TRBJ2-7,TGTGCCAGCAGCCATGGGGGTACCTACGAGCAGTACTTC,CASSHGGTYEQYF
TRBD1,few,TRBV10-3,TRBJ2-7,TGTGCCATCAGTGAGTCGCAGGGGGCCTACGAGCAGTACTTC,CAISESQGAYEQYF
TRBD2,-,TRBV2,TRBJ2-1,TGTGCCAGCAGGGTAGGACTAGGGCAGTTCTTC,CASRVGLGQFF
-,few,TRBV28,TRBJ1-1,TGTGCCAGCAGCATCCCCGGGGACAACACTGAAGCTTTCTTT,CASSIPGDNTEAFF
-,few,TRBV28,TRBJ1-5,TGTGCCAGCAGTTTACAGGGACAAAATCAGCCCCAGCATTTT,CASSLQGQNQPQHF
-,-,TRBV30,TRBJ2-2,TGTGCCTGGAGTTTCGGCGGGGAGCTGTTTTTT,CAWSFGGELFF
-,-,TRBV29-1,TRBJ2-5,TGCAGCGTGGCCCCGGGGGCGAGGGAAGAGACCCAGTACTTC,CSVAPGAREETQYF
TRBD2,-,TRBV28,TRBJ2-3,TGTGCCAGCAGTTTAAGCGGGAGGATTCTAGATACGCAGTATTTT,CASSLSGRILDTQYF
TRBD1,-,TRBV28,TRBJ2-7,TGTGCCAGCAGTTTACCCGGGACAGGATCCCACGAGCAGTACTTC,CASSLPGTGSHEQYF
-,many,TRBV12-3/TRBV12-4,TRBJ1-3,TGTGCCAGCAGTTTGCGGGGTGGCAGGGGAGGTGGAAACACCATATATTTT,CASSLRGGRGGGNTIYF
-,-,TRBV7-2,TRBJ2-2,TGTGCCAGCAGCTCTGCCGTCGCTAGCTTACGCACCGGGGAGCTGTTTTTT,CASSSAVASLRTGELFF
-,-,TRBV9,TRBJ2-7,TGTGCCAGCAGCGTAGGTGGGACACGGACCTACGAGCAGTACTTC,CASSVGGTRTYEQYF
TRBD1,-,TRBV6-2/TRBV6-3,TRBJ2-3,TGTGCCAGCAGTTACCCACCACAGGGGACAGATACGCAGTATTTT,CASSYPPQGTDTQYF
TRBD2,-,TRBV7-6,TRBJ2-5,TGTGCCAGCAGCTTAGCGCGGGAGGCCCAGTACTTC,CASSLAREAQYF
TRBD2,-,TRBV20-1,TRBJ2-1,TGCAGTGCCACAAATCAACTCGATAGCGGGAGGGGCTCCTACAATGAGCAGTTCTTC,CSATNQLDSGRGSYNEQFF
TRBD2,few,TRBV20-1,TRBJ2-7,TGCAGTGCTACGACTAGCGGGAGAAGCAACGAGCAGTACTTC,CSATTSGRSNEQYF
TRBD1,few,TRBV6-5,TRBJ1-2,TGTGCCAGCAGTTCTGGGAACAGGGGTGGCTACACCTTC,CASSSGNRGGYTF
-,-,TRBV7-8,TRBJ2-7,TGTGCCAGCAGCTCACGGCCCATTGATACCTCCTACGAGCAGTACTTC,CASSSRPIDTSYEQYF
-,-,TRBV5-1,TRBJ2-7,TGCGCCAGCAGCTCCATGGCCGGGGAAGGCGGTCAGTACTTC,CASSSMAGEGGQYF
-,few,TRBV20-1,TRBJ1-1,TGCAGTGCCAGACACTACACTGAAGCTTTCTTT,CSARHYTEAFF
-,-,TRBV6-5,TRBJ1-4,TGTGCCAGCAGTTACAAGGCCAGGGTTAATGAAAATCTGTTTTTT,CASSYKARVNENLFF
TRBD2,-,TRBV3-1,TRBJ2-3,TGTGCCAGCAGCCAAGGACTAGCGGGAGTAGGGACAGATACGCAGTATTTT,CASSQGLAGVGTDTQYF
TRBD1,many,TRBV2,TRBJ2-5,TGTGCCAGCCGGGGACAGGGGCAAGAGACCCAGTACTTC,CASRGQGQETQYF
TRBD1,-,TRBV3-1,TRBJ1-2,TGTGCCAGCAGCCAAGAGGACAGGGGAAGGTATGGCTACACCTTC,CASSQEDRGRYGYTF